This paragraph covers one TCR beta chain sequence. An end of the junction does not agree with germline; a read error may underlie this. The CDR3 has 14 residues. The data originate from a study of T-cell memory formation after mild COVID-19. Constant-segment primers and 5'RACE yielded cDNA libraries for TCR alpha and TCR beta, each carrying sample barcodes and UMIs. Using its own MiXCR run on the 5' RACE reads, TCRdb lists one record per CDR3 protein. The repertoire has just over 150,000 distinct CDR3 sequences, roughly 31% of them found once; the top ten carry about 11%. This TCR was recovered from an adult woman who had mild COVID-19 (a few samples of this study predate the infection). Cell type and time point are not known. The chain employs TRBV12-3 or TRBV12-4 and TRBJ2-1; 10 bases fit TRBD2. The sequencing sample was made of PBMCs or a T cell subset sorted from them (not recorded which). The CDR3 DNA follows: TGTGCCAGCAGTGTAGCGGGGGGCCCCAAAGAGCAGTTCTTC. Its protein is CASSVAGGPKEQFF.